These 20 T cell receptor beta chains were all obtained from the same sample, sequenced in a study of tumor and adjacent non-tumor tissue in lung cancer. No cell sorting was done before RNA was extracted from the tissue. Three rounds of nested PCR, following a modified ARM-PCR protocol, produced the TCRbeta library. TCRdb analysed the multiplex PCR reads with MiXCR anew, one entry per CDR3 protein. There are 120,000 or so distinct CDR3 sequences in the sample; about 66% occur only once, and about 13% lies in the top ten. Material: lung tumor tissue. These receptors were obtained from a man aged 25-40 years with non-small cell lung cancer.

Of note for this clonotype: Germline and junction disagree at one end, which may indicate a read error. The chain employs TRBV11-2 and TRBJ2-3; D is ambiguous. There are 14 residues in the CDR3. Germline CDR1 and CDR2: SGHAT and FQNNGV. As DNA, the CDR3 is TGTCCCAGCAGCTTATCAGTTCCCCAAGATACGCCGTATTTT. This translates into CPSSLSVPQDTPYF.

The CDR3 DNA follows: TGCGCCAGCAGCTTCTCCCCTTCGATCAGGGGGACAGATACGCAGTATTTT. Its protein product is CASSFSPSIRGTDTQYF. This chain connects TRBV5-1 to TRBJ2-3; 7 bases align to TRBD1. The CDR3 spans 17 residues. Trimming at V came to 2 bases and at J to 3 bases, leaving 12 bases not matched to a gene. In germline, CDR1 is SGHRS, CDR2 YFSETQ.

V usage is TRBV4-3 and J usage is TRBJ1-2; D ambiguous. V shed 0 bases and J shed 7 bases, with 12 bases lying between them. Germline V gives CDR1 LGHNA, CDR2 YSLEER. The CDR3 is 14 residues long. The CDR3 region is CASSQDSAGVGYTF. The CDR3 bases are TGCGCCAGCAGCCAAGATTCCGCCGGGGTTGGCTACACCTTC.

With respect to this clonotype: One end of the junction fails to match germline, which may point to a read error. This rearrangement joins TRBV12-3 or TRBV12-4 to TRBJ1-5, with D unresolved. CDR3 length: 13 amino acids. This CDR3 reads CASSLWESQPHHF. The CDR3 DNA reads as TGTGCCAGCAGTTTGTGGGAAAGTCAGCCCCATCACTTT.

A note on this clonotype: The junction departs from the called germline gene at one end, perhaps through a read error. This CDR3 is CTSTLGGLGYF. CDR3 nucleotide sequence: TGTACCAGCACTCTCGGAGGGTTAGGGTACTTC. The J gene is TRBJ2-7, the V gene TRBV6-6, with D tentatively TRBD2 (6 bases). Germline loops: CDR1 MNHNY, CDR2 SVGAGI (reference sequence). The CDR3 loop spans 11 amino acids.

The chain recombines TRBV5-5 with TRBJ1-4, with TRBD1 as a possible D gene (6 bases). Germline lookup yields CDR1 SGHKS and CDR2 YYEKEE (reference sequence). This CDR3 spans 18 amino acids. Trimming cost V 0 bases and J 0 bases, with 15 bases left between them. CDR3: CASSLVRTAPTTNEKLFF. The CDR3 nucleotides are TGTGCCAGCAGCTTGGTGCGGACAGCTCCTACAACTAATGAAAAACTGTTTTTT.

Comment on this clonotype: One end of the junction varies from germline; a read error may be responsible. The gene calls are TRBV11-2 and TRBJ2-2, with D possibly TRBD2 on 5 matching bases. The CDR3 loop spans 15 amino acids. Germline CDR1 reads SGHAT; CDR2 reads FQNNGV. CDR3 sequence: CASSLSMVNTGELLF. CDR3 DNA: TGTGCCAGCAGCTTAAGTATGGTGAACACCGGGGAGTTGCTTTTT.

In regard to this clonotype: This clone may be a read error of a much larger clone one base away. The CDR3 here is CASSGLAGVYETQYF. CDR3 in DNA: TGTGCCAGCAGTGGACTAGCGGGGGTCTATGAGACCCAGTACTTC. The chain is built from TRBV6-6 and TRBJ2-5, with TRBD2 matching 13 bases. CDR3 length: 15 amino acids. Germline V gives CDR1 MNHNY, CDR2 SVGAGI (reference sequence). The V gene end was trimmed by 5 bases and the J gene end by 5 bases; junction bases not matched to a gene: 5.

In this sample, this clonotype turned up once. The CDR3 loop is CASSLRAGTFRTGELFF. The CDR3 DNA sequence: TGTGCCAGCAGCTTAAGGGCCGGGACCTTTCGAACCGGGGAGCTGTTTTTT. The V call is TRBV11-3, the J call TRBJ2-2; D possibly uses TRBD1 or TRBD2 (5 bases each). V dropped 2 bases and J dropped 5 bases, with 18 bases sitting between them. Germline V gene sequence: CDR1 SGHNT, CDR2 YENEEA. CDR3 size: 17 residues.

Notes on this clonotype: The conserved closing phenylalanine or tryptophan is absent in this CDR3, likely reflecting a read error. V gene TRBV29-1 combines with J gene TRBJ1-3; D remains ambiguous. The CDR3 extends over 13 amino acids. Germline assignment: CDR1 SQVTM and CDR2 ANQGSEA. CDR3: CSVWTDSGNTIYS. In DNA form, the CDR3 reads TGCAGCGTGTGGACTGACTCTGGGAACACCATATATTCT.

This clonotype occurred once. Given a much more abundant clone one base away, this may be a read error. J is TRBJ2-1 and V is TRBV12-3 or TRBV12-4; 13 bases map to TRBD2. This CDR3 has 18 amino acids. The CDR3 bases are TGTGCCAACAGTTCAACCGGGACTAGCGGGACCTCCTACAATGAGCAGTTCTTC. It encodes CANSSTGTSGTSYNEQFF.

As to this clonotype: A junction boundary mismatches the germline segment, possibly from a read error. The V gene is TRBV11-1, the J gene TRBJ1-6; D is unresolved. Germline CDR1 is SGHAT and CDR2 is FQDESV (reference sequence). The CDR3 spans 14 residues. CDR3 bases: TGTGCCAGCAGTGCCGACACTTGTAATTCACCCCTTCACTTT. Translated, it gives CASSADTCNSPLHF.

The V and J genes are TRBV20-1 and TRBJ2-1, with D possibly matching TRBD2 (6 bases). With the DNA end fitting TRBJ2-7 better, the J assignment may be wrong. The CDR3 sequence is 14 residues long. The germline V gene has CDR1 DFQATT and CDR2 SNEGSKA (reference sequence). In nucleotides, the CDR3 is TGCAGAGGCCGGGACTTTGTCTCCTACAATGAGCAGTACTTC. Its protein is CRGRDFVSYNEQYF.

To note about this clonotype: This may come from a read error, since a much larger clone is one base off. This chain uses TRBV6-1 with TRBJ1-1; 7 bases fit TRBD1. The CDR3 is 16 amino acids. Germline CDR1 and CDR2: MNHNS and SASEGT. DNA for the CDR3: TGTGCCAGCAGTGCGACAGGGAGGGTTGGGAACACTGAAGCTTCCTTT. This translates into CASSATGRVGNTEASF.

In the case of this clonotype: A much larger clone sits a single nucleotide away, making a read error possible. The CDR3 DNA follows: TGTGCCAGCAGTTACGGACCAGCGGGAGGGCCTAGCACCGGGGAGCTGTTTTTT. This codes for CASSYGPAGGPSTGELFF. The V gene is TRBV6-5, the J gene TRBJ2-2; the match to TRBD2 covers 10 bases. Trimming cost V 2 bases and J 4 bases; bases outside gene matches: 10. Germline CDR1 is MNHEY and CDR2 is SVGAGI. The CDR3 length is 18 residues.

This clonotype was seen just once. This may be a read error, as it is one base from a much larger clone. The chain joins TRBV6-2 or TRBV6-3 to TRBJ2-7; the D gene is possibly TRBD2 (6 bases). This CDR3 spans 14 amino acids. Germline lookup yields CDR1 MNHEY and CDR2 SVGEGT. Between the trimmed V and J ends, which lost 4 bases and 3 bases, there was a span of 13 bases. Written as DNA, the CDR3 is TGTGCCAGCAGTTCTCAGCGGGCCTTCTACGAGCAGTACTTC. Its protein product is CASSSQRAFYEQYF.

In this sample, this clonotype turned up a few times. The rearrangement joins TRBV6-2 or TRBV6-3 to TRBJ2-3; D gene ambiguous. V was cut by 3 bases and J by 2 bases, with 30 bases left in between. Germline values: CDR1 MNHEY, CDR2 SVGEGT. The CDR3 spans 21 residues. The CDR3 region is CASSYLVGWPSNPTDTDTQYF. The CDR3 nucleotides read TGTGCCAGCAGTTATCTAGTCGGATGGCCGTCCAATCCCACCGACACAGATACGCAGTATTTT.

This clonotype was detected only a few times. A much larger clone lies one base from this, so it may be a read error. V and J are TRBV6-5 and TRBJ2-3; D is unresolved. The CDR3 loop spans 13 amino acids. Germline V gene data show CDR1 as MNHEY and CDR2 as SVGAGI. For the CDR3, the DNA is TGTGCCAGCAATTACCGTTACACAGATACGCAGTATTTT. Translated: CASNYRYTDTQYF.

This clonotype was detected a few times. This may be a read error, as it is one base from a much larger clone. The chain joins TRBV4-3 to TRBJ1-2, with a weak D call TRBD1 (5 bases). Per the germline V gene, CDR1 is LGHNA and CDR2 is YSLEER. The CDR3 contains 14 residues. The CDR3, as DNA: TGCACCAGCAGCAAAAGGGGCAGGGATCGCGGCTACACCTTC. This codes for CTSSKRGRDRGYTF.

Details on this clonotype: Possible read error: a much larger clone is one base away. DNA for the CDR3: TGTGCCAGGAGCTTCTCTCAAGAGACCCAGTACTTC. Protein product: CARSFSQETQYF. V is TRBV5-4 and J is TRBJ2-5; D is ambiguous. Looked up from germline, CDR1 is SGHNT and CDR2 is YYREEE (reference sequence). This CDR3 comprises 12 residues. Filled out from reference TRBV5-4 and TRBJ2-5, the complete variable domain reads ETGVTQSPTHLIKTRGQQVTLRCSSQSGHNTVSWYQQALGQGPQFIFQYYREEENGRGNFPPRFSGLQFPNYSSELNVNALELDDSALYLCARSFSQETQYFGPGTRLLVL.